A single sample gave rise to the 20 T cell receptor beta chains below, sequenced in a study of T cells after somatic rescue of genetic block. TCRdb's copy holds only in-frame clones and misses some; the assay was immunoSEQ multiplex PCR. Among about 72,000 clones listed, approximately 91% were seen once. The sample comprised peripheral blood mononuclear cells (PBMCs). All receptors come from a man younger than 45.

The chain links TRBV15 to TRBJ2-4; no firm D call. CDR1 is LNHNV and CDR2 is YYDKDF in the germline V gene (reference sequence). V was trimmed by 5 bases and J by 0 bases, leaving 17 bases between them. This CDR3 region has 17 residues. The DNA of the CDR3 is TGTGCCACCAGCCCCCGGCGACAAGGCCTAGCCAAAAACATTCAGTACTTC. Translating gives CATSPRRQGLAKNIQYF.

The V gene is TRBV6-5, the J gene TRBJ2-6; no clear D. CDR3 size: 15 residues. Trimming pared 6 bases from V and 2 bases from J, leaving 11 bases between. CDR1 and CDR2 (germline): MNHEY, SVGAGI. The CDR3 nucleotides read TGTGCCAGCAGGCTTAGACGGGCTGGGGCCAACGTCCTGACTTTC. Amino acids: CASRLRRAGANVLTF.

This clone has only a few counts. This chain joins TRBV5-6 and TRBJ1-1; D remains unclear. The CDR3 runs to 12 residues. Trimming removed 1 base at V and 7 bases at J, with 8 bases between. Germline loops: CDR1 SGHDT, CDR2 YYEEEE. CDR3 sequence reads: CASSLQGYEAFF. The CDR3 DNA reads as TGTGCCAGCAGCTTGCAAGGGTATGAAGCTTTCTTT.

J is TRBJ1-1 and V is TRBV11-2, with D perhaps matching TRBD1 (5 bases). CDR3 length: 14 residues. Germline V gene data show CDR1 as SGHAT and CDR2 as FQNNGV. Trimming left V 5 bases short and J 3 bases short, with 13 bases between. CDR3 loop: CASSERPGYTEAFF. The CDR3 nucleotides read TGTGCCAGCAGCGAAAGGCCAGGGTACACTGAAGCTTTCTTT. The whole variable domain, remainder taken from reference TRBV11-2 and TRBJ1-1, is EAGVAQSPRYKIIEKRQSVAFWCNPISGHATLYWYQQILGQGPKLLIQFQNNGVVDDSQLPKDRFSAERLKGVDSTLKIQPAKLEDSAVYLCASSERPGYTEAFFGQGTRLTVV.

The J gene is TRBJ1-6, the V gene TRBV11-2; D is ambiguous. The CDR3 is 15 amino acids. CDR1 and CDR2 from the germline V gene are SGHAT and FQNNGV. Trimming removed 0 bases from V and 5 bases from J, with 8 bases in between. The CDR3: CASSLEGLNNSPLHF. In DNA, the CDR3 is TGTGCCAGCAGCTTAGAGGGTCTTAATAATTCACCCCTCCACTTT.

The chain employs TRBV4-1 and TRBJ2-5; 9 nucleotides agree with TRBD2. The CDR3 consists of 16 residues. Trimming took 1 base from V and 4 from J; bases not matched to a gene: 7. Per the germline V gene, CDR1 is MGHRA and CDR2 is YSYEKL. CDR3 loop: CASSQVPAGGGETQYF. CDR3 bases: TGCGCCAGCAGCCAAGTCCCAGCGGGAGGCGGAGAGACCCAGTACTTC.

The chain employs TRBV2 and TRBJ2-5; D may be TRBD1 (5 bases). The DNA matches TRBJ2-7 better at its end, which makes the J call doubtful. Germline assignment: CDR1 SNHLY and CDR2 FYNNEI. The CDR3 has 14 amino acids. DNA of the CDR3: TGTGCCAGGGGGCTGGACCCGTCCTCCTACGAGCAGTACTTC. Translating it yields CARGLDPSSYEQYF.

This chain connects TRBV11-3 to TRBJ2-7; D is possibly TRBD2 (6 bases). Trimming removed 1 base at V and 1 base at J, with 11 bases between. The CDR3 contains 15 residues. Germline loops: CDR1 SGHNT, CDR2 YENEEA. The CDR3 nucleotides are TGTGCCAGCAGCTTAGGTCCAGGGACTTCCTACGAGCAGTACTTC. Amino acid sequence: CASSLGPGTSYEQYF.

This rearrangement joins TRBV19 to TRBJ1-1; no clear D. The V gene lost 7 bases and the J gene lost 2 bases, with 14 bases spanning the gap. In germline, CDR1 is LNHDA, CDR2 SQIVND (reference sequence). CDR3 length: 14 residues. CDR3 protein: CASTLGTPNTEAFF. The CDR3 DNA reads as TGTGCCAGTACTCTTGGTACACCTAACACTGAAGCTTTCTTT.

The J gene is TRBJ2-3, the V gene TRBV5-1; tentative D call: TRBD2 (6 bases). The CDR3 runs to 15 residues. V was pared by 4 bases and J by 4 bases, with 16 bases between. The germline gives CDR1 SGHRS, CDR2 YFSETQ. The CDR3 protein is CASSHGGTNPDTQYF. CDR3 DNA: TGCGCCAGCAGCCACGGGGGAACCAACCCAGATACGCAGTATTTT.

The gene calls are TRBV4-3 and TRBJ2-7, with no clear D. V was trimmed by 0 bases and J by 3 bases, leaving 12 bases between them. The CDR3 is 15 residues long. Germline V lookup: CDR1 LGHNA, CDR2 YSLEER. In nucleotides, the CDR3 is TGCGCCAGCAGCCAAGACCTCTCAGGTCTCTACGAGCAGTACTTC. Its translation is CASSQDLSGLYEQYF.

The chain combines TRBV9 with TRBJ2-1, with a possible D match to TRBD1 (6 bases). The CDR3 is 14 amino acids. Germline V gene lookup returns CDR1 SGDLS and CDR2 YYNGEE. V lost 5 bases and J lost 8, with 17 bases in between. The CDR3 region has the DNA TGTGCCAGCAGGGGGGACAACTACGGTGATGAGCAGTTCTTC. It encodes CASRGDNYGDEQFF.

The chain links TRBV4-2 to TRBJ2-7, with 8 bases that match TRBD1. Germline CDR1 reads LGHNA; CDR2 reads YNFKEQ. The ends lost 5 bases at V and 3 bases at J; junction bases unmatched: 9. The CDR3 is 15 residues long. The CDR3 reads CASSSRDRPNYEQYF. The CDR3 DNA sequence: TGTGCCAGCAGCTCCCGGGACAGGCCTAACTACGAGCAGTACTTC.

V is TRBV6-5 and J is TRBJ2-3; D possibly corresponds to TRBD2 (6 bases). CDR1 is MNHEY, CDR2 SVGAGI, per germline. V shed 5 bases and J shed 6 bases, with 12 bases lying between them. The CDR3 has 13 amino acids. Written as DNA, the CDR3 is TGTGCCAGCAGTAGGACCGGGACTGATACGCAGTATTTT. Translating gives CASSRTGTDTQYF.

The rearrangement uses TRBV29-1 and TRBJ2-5; possible D gene TRBD2, 6 bases. V was cut by 5 bases and J by 5 bases, with 15 bases left in between. The CDR3 extends over 13 amino acids. The V gene's germline CDR1 is SQVTM and CDR2 ANQGSEA. The chain's CDR3 is CSVIAGSVETQYF. The DNA for the CDR3 is TGCAGCGTTATTGCGGGGTCCGTCGAGACCCAGTACTTC.

The chain combines TRBV7-2 with TRBJ2-5; 7 bases map to TRBD2. CDR1 is SGHTA and CDR2 is FQGNSA in the germline V gene. The CDR3 sequence is 16 residues long. Trimming cost V 5 bases and J 4 bases; bases outside gene matches: 13. CDR3 DNA: TGTGCCAGCAGCCTGAGCGGAGCGGGAATTAGAGAGACCCAGTACTTC. Its protein product is CASSLSGAGIRETQYF.

V and J are TRBV18 and TRBJ2-1; TRBD2 is a possible D gene (5 bases). The germline V gene has CDR1 KGHSH and CDR2 LQKENI. V shed 6 bases and J shed 10 bases, with 16 bases lying between them. The CDR3 contains 13 residues. This CDR3 reads CASSPEGSGEQFF. DNA for the CDR3: TGTGCCAGCTCTCCAGAGGGTTCGGGGGAGCAGTTCTTC.

The chain links TRBV5-1 to TRBJ1-1; D not certain. Trimming took 5 bases from V and 1 from J, leaving 9 bases between them. CDR1 SGHRS and CDR2 YFSETQ come from the germline V gene. The CDR3 is 13 amino acids. The CDR3 protein is CASSPTTNTEAFF. CDR3 in DNA: TGCGCCAGCAGTCCGACGACGAACACTGAAGCTTTCTTT.

The V and J genes are TRBV2 and TRBJ1-1, with D possibly TRBD1 on 5 matching bases. Germline CDR1 SNHLY, CDR2 FYNNEI. Trimming took 6 bases from V and 5 from J, leaving 13 bases between them. CDR3 length: 13 residues. CDR3 in amino acids: CASSRSGVTEAFF. The CDR3 DNA reads as TGTGCCAGCAGCCGCTCGGGGGTTACTGAAGCTTTCTTT.

This chain connects TRBV19 to TRBJ1-4; TRBD1 matches 9 bases. The CDR3 has 15 amino acids. V lost 6 bases to trimming and J lost 7 bases; unmatched junction nucleotides: 9. Per the germline V gene, CDR1 is LNHDA and CDR2 is SQIVND (reference sequence). This CDR3 is CASSPTGGLGEKLFF. The DNA of the CDR3 is TGTGCCAGTAGCCCCACAGGGGGCCTAGGTGAAAAACTGTTTTTT.